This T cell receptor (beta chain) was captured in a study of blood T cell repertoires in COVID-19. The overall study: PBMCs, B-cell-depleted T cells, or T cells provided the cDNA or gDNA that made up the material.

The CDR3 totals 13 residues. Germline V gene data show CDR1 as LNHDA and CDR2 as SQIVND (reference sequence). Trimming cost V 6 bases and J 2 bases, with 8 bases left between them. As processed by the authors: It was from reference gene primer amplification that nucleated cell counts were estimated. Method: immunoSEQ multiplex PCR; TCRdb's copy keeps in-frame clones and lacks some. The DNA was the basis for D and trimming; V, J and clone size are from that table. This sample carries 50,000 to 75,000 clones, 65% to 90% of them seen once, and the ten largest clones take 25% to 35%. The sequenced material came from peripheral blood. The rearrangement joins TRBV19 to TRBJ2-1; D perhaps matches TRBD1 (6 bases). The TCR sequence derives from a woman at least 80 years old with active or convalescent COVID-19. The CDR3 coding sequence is TGTGCCAGTAGAAGGACAGCCTACAATGAGCAGTTCTTC. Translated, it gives CASRRTAYNEQFF. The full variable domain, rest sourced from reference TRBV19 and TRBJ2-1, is DGGITQSPKYLFRKEGQNVTLSCEQNLNHDAMYWYRQDPGQGLRLIYYSQIVNDFQKGDIAEGYSVSREKKESFPLTVTSAQKNPTAFYLCASRRTAYNEQFFGPGTRLTVL.